One TCR beta chain is described in this entry. Roughly 0.45 to 1 ug RNA was reverse transcribed with random hexamers. TCRdb recomputed calls from the immunoSEQ multiplex PCR reads with MiXCR, one row per CDR3 protein. There are more than 100,000 distinct CDR3 sequences in the sample; around 80% occur only once, and 0.5% to 0.65% lies in the top ten. Germline V gene data show CDR1 as LGHDT and CDR2 as YNNKEL (reference sequence). CDR3 length equals 16 residues. The V gene end was trimmed by 4 bases and the J gene end by 3 bases; junction bases not matched to a gene: 10. The record originates from a study of CD8 T cells in Susac syndrome.

V usage is TRBV3-1 and J usage is TRBJ2-7; 9 nucleotides match TRBD2. The sequenced sample was CD8+ T cells from PBMCs. This sequence originates from a human donor with multiple sclerosis. The CDR3 loop reads CASSPPRGSGGYEQYF. DNA for the CDR3: TGTGCCAGCAGCCCCCCCCGGGGTAGCGGGGGCTACGAGCAGTACTTC.